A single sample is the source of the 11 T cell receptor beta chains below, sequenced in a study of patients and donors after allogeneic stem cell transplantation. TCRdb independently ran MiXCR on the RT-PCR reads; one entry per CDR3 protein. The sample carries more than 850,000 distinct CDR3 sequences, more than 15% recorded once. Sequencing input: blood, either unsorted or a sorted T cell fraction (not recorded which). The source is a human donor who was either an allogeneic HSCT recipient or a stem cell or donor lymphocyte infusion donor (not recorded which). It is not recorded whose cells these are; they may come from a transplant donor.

The CDR3 reads CASSRFGTGELFF. The CDR3, as DNA: TGTGCCAGCAGCAGGTTTGGGACCGGGGAGCTGTTTTTT. This chain connects TRBV2 to TRBJ2-2; D is ambiguous. Trimming removed 6 bases at V and 5 bases at J, with 10 bases between. This CDR3 region has 13 residues. Germline CDR1 SNHLY, CDR2 FYNNEI.

CDR3 sequence: CSATGDYSYEQYF. The DNA of the CDR3 is TGCAGTGCTACAGGGGACTACTCCTACGAGCAGTACTTC. This chain connects TRBV20-1 to TRBJ2-7; D is perhaps TRBD2 (7 bases). The CDR3 covers 13 residues. Between the trimmed V and J ends, which lost 4 bases and 0 bases, there was a span of 10 bases. The germline gives CDR1 DFQATT, CDR2 SNEGSKA (reference sequence).

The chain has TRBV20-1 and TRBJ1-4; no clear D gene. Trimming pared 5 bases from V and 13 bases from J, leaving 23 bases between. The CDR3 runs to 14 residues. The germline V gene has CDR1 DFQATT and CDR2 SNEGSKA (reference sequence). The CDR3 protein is CSAAPSPSMKLLFF. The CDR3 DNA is TGCAGTGCTGCCCCTAGCCCCTCAATGAAGCTACTGTTTTTT.

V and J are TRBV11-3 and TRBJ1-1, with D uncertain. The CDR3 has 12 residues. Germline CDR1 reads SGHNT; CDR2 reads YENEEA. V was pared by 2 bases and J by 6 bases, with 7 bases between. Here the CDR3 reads CASSLRRSEAFF. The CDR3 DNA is TGTGCCAGCAGCTTAAGACGGTCTGAAGCTTTCTTT. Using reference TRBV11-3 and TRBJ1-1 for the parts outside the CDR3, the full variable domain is EAGVVQSPRYKIIEKKQPVAFWCNPISGHNTLYWYLQNLGQGPELLIRYENEEAVDDSQLPKDRFSAERLKGVDSTLKIQPAELGDSAVYLCASSLRRSEAFFGQGTRLTVV.

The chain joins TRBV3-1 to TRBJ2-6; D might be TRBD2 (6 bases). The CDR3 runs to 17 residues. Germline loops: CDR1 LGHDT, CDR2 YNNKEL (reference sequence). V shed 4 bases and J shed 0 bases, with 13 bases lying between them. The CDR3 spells CASSRPPGGSGANVLTF. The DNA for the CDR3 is TGTGCCAGCAGCCGACCCCCCGGGGGCTCTGGGGCCAACGTCCTGACTTTC.

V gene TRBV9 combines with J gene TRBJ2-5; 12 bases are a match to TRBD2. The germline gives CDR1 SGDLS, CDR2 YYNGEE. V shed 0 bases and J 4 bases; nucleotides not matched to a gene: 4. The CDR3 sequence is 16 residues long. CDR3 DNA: TGTGCCAGCAGCGTAGTGACTAGCGGGGGAGGAGAGACCCAGTACTTC. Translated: CASSVVTSGGGETQYF. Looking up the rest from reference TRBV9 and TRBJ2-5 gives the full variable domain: DSGVTQTPKHLITATGQRVTLRCSPRSGDLSVYWYQQSLDQGLQFLIQYYNGEERAKGNILERFSAQQFPDLHSELNLSSLELGDSALYFCASSVVTSGGGETQYFGPGTRLLVL.

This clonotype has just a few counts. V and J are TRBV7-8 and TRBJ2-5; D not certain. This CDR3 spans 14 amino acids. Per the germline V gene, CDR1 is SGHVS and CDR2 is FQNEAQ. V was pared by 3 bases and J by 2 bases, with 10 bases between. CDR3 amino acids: CASSFHGWQETQYF. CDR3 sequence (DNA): TGTGCCAGCAGCTTCCACGGATGGCAAGAGACCCAGTACTTC. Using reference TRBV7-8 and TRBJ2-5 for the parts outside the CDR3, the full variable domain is GAGVSQSPRYKVAKRGQDVALRCDPISGHVSLFWYQQALGQGPEFLTYFQNEAQLDKSGLPSDRFFAERPEGSVSTLKIQRTQQEDSAVYLCASSFHGWQETQYFGPGTRLLVL.

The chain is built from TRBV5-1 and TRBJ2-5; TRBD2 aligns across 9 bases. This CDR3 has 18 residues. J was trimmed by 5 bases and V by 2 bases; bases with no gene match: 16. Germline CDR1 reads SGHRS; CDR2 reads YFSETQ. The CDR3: CASSFGLAGGPFYETQYF. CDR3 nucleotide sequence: TGCGCCAGCAGCTTTGGACTGGCGGGGGGGCCTTTTTACGAGACCCAGTACTTC.

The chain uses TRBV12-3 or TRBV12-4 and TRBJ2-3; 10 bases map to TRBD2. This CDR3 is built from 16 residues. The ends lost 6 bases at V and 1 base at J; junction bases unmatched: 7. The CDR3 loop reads CASSQALAGGTDTQYF. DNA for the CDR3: TGTGCCAGCAGCCAGGCCCTAGCGGGGGGCACAGATACGCAGTATTTT.

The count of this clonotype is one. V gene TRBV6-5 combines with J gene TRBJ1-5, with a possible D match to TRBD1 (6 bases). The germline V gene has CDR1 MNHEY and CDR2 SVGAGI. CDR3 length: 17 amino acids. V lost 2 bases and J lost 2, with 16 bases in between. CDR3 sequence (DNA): TGTGCCAGCAGTTACGGGTCGAGGGGGAAAGGCAATCAGCCCCAGCATTTT. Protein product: CASSYGSRGKGNQPQHF.

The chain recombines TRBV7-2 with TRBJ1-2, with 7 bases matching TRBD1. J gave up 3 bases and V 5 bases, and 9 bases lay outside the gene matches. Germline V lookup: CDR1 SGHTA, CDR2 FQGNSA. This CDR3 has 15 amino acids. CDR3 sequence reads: CASSPPLQGHYGYTF. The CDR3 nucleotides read TGTGCCAGCAGCCCTCCCCTACAGGGGCACTATGGCTACACCTTC.